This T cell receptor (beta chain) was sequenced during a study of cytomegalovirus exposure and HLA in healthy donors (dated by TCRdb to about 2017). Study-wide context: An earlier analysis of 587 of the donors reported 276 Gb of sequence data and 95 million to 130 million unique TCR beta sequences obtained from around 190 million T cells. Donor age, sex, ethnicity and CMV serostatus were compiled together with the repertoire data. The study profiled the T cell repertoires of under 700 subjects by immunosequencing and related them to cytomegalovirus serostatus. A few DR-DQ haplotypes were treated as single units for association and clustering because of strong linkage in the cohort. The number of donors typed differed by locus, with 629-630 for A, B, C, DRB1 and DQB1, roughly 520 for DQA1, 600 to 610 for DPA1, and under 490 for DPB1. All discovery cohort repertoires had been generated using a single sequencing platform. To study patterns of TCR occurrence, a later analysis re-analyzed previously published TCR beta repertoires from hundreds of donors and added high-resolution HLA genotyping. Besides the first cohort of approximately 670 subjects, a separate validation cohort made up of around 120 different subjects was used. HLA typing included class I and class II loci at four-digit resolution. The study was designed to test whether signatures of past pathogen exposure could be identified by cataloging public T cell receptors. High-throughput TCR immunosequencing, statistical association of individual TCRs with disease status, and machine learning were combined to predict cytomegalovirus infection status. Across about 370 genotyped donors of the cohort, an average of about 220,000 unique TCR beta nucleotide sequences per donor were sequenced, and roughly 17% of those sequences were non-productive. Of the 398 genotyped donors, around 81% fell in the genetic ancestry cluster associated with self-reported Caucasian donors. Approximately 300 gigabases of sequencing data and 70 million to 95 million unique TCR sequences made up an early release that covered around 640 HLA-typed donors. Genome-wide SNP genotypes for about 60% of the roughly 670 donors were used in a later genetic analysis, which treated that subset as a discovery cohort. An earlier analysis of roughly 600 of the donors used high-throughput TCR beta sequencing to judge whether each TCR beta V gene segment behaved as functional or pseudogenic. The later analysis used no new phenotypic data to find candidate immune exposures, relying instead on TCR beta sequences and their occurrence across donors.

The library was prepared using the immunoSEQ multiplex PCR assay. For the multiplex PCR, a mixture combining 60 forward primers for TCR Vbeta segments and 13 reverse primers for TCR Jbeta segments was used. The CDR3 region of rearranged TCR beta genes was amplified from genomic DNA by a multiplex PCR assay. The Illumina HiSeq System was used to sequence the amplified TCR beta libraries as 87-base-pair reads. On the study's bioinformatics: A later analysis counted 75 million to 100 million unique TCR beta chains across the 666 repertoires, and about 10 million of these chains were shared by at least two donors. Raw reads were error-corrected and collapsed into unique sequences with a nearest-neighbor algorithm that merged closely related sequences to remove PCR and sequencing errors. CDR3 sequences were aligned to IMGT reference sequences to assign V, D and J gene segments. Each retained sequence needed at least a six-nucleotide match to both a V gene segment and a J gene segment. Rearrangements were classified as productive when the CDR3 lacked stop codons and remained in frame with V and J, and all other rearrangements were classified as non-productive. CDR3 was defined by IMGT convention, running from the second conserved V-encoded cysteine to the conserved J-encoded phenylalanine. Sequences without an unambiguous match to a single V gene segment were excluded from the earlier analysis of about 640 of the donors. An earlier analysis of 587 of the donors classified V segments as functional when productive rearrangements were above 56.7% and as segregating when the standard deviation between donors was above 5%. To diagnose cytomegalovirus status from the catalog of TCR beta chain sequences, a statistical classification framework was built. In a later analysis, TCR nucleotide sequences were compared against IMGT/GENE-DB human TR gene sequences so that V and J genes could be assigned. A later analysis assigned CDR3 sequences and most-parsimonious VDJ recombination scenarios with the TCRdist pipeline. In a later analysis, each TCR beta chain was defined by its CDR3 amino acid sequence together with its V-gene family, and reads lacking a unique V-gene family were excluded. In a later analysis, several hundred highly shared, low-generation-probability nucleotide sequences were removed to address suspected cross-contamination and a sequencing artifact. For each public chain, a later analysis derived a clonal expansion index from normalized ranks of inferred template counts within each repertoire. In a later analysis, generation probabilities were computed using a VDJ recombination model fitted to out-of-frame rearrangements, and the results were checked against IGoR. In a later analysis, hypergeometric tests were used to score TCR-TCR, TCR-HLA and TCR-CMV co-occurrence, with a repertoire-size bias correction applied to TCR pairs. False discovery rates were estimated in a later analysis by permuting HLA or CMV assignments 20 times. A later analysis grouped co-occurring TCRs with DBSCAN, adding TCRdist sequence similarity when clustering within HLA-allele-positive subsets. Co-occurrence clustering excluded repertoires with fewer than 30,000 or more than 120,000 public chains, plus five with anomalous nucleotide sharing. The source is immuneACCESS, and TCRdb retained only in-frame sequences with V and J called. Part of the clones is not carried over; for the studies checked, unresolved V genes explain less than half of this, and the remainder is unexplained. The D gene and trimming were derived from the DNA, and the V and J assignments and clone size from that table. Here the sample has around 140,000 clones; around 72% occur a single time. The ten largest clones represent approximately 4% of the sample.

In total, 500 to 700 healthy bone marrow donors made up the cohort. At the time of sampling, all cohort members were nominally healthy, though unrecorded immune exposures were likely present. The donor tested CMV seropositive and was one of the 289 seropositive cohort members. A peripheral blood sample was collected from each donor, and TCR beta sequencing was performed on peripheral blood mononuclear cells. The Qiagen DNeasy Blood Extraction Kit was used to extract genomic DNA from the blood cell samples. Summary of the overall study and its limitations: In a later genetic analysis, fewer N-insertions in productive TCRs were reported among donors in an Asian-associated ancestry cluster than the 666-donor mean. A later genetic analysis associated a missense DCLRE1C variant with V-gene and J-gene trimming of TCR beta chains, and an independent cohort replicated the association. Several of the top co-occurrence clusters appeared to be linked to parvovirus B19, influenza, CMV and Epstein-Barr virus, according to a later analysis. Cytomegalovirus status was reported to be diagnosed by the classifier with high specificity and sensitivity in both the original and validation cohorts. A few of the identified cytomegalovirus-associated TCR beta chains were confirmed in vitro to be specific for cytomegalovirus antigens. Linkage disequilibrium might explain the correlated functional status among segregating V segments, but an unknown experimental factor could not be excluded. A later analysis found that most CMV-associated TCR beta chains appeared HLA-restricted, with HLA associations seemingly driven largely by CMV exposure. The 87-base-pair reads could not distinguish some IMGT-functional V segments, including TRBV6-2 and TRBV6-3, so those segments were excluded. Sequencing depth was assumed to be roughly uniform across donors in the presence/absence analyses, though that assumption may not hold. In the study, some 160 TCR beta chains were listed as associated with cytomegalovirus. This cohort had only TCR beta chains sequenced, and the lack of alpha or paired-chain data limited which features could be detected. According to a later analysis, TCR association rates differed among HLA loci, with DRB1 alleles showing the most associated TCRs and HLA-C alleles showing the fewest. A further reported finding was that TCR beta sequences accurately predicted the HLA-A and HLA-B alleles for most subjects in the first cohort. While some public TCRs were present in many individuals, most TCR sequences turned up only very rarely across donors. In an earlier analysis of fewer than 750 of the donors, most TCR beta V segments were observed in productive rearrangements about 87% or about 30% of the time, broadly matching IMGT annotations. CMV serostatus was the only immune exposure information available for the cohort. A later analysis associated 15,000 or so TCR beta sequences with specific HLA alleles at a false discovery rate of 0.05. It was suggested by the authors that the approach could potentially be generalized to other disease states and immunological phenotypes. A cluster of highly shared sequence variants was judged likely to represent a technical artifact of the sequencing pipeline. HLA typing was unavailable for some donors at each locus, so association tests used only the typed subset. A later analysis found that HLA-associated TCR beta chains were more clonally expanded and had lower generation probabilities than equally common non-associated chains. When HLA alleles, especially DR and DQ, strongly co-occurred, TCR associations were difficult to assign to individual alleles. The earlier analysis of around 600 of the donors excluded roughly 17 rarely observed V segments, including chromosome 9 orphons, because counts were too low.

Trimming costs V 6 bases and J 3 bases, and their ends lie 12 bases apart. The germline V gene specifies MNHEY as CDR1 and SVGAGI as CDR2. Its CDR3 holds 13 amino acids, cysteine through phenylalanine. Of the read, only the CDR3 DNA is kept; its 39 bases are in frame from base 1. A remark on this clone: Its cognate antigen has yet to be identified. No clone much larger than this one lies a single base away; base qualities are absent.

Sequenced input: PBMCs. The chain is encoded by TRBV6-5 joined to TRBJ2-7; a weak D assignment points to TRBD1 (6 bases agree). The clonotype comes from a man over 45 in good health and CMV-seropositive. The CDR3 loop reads CASSLTDSYEQYF. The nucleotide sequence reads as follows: TGTGCCAGCAGCCTTACGGACAGCTACGAGCAGTACTTC.